Each of the 23 T cell receptor beta chains below was sequenced from the same sample in a study of shared clonotypes between healthy human individuals. Data came from immunoSEQ multiplex PCR; TCRdb stores just in-frame clones and leaves some out. Of about 1.1 million clones listed, 60% to 85% are singletons. Source material: memory CD4+ T cells from PBMCs. Subset reported: CD45RA-negative fraction. These receptors originate from a man between 18 and 35 years old in good health. Some clones in this sample may be carry-over from other donors' samples.

The chain carries TRBV6-5 and TRBJ1-2; D remains ambiguous. CDR1 and CDR2 from the germline V gene are MNHEY and SVGAGI. V was trimmed by 6 bases and J by 0 bases, leaving 14 bases between them. This CDR3 has 15 amino acids. The CDR3 DNA reads TGTGCCAGCAGCGGTGAGACGGAGACTAACTATGGCTACACCTTC. It encodes CASSGETETNYGYTF.

The CDR3 spells CASSFSARQGAYEQYF. CDR3 DNA sequence: TGTGCCAGCAGTTTTTCGGCCCGACAGGGCGCCTACGAGCAGTACTTC. J is TRBJ2-7 and V is TRBV27; TRBD1 matches 7 bases. There are 16 residues in the CDR3. Germline CDR1 reads MNHEY; CDR2 reads SMNVEV (reference sequence). The V and J ends lost 3 bases and 2 bases, in that order; junction bases with no gene match: 10.

This clone has more than one count but fewer than ten. The chain uses TRBV4-2 and TRBJ1-6; D uncertain. CDR1 LGHNA and CDR2 YNFKEQ come from the germline V gene. CDR3 size: 13 residues. V was pared by 1 base and J by 7 bases, with 5 bases between. The CDR3, as DNA: TGTGCCAGCAGCCAAGCCCCGAATTCACCCCTCCACTTT. As protein: CASSQAPNSPLHF.

This clone was detected only once. The V call is TRBV7-9, the J call TRBJ2-2; a weak D match, TRBD1 (5 bases). The V gene lost 6 bases and the J gene lost 5 bases, with 16 bases spanning the gap. Germline V lookup: CDR1 SEHNR, CDR2 FQNEAQ (reference sequence). The CDR3 runs to 15 residues. For the CDR3, the DNA is TGTGCCAGCAGGTTGCGCTCGGACAAGACCGGGGAGCTGTTTTTT. Translating it yields CASRLRSDKTGELFF.

V gene TRBV10-1 combines with J gene TRBJ2-2; D is undetermined. The CDR3 is made up of 14 amino acids. V gave up 5 bases and J gave up 1 base, with 8 bases separating them. CDR1 is WNHNN, CDR2 SYGVQD, per germline (reference sequence). CDR3 nucleotides: TGCGCCAGCAGTCAACAGCGGAACACCGGGGAGCTGTTTTTT. The encoded protein is CASSQQRNTGELFF.

This clone was detected a few times. The CDR3 sequence is CAKDRGDTEAFF. In nucleotides, the CDR3 is TGTGCCAAGGACAGGGGAGACACTGAAGCTTTCTTT. The J gene is TRBJ1-1, the V gene TRBV30, with 9 bases lining up with TRBD1. V lost 8 bases to trimming and J lost 3 bases; unmatched junction nucleotides: 4. This CDR3 is 12 amino acids long. CDR1 and CDR2 from the germline V gene are GTSNPN and SVGIG (reference sequence).

V usage is TRBV7-2 and J usage is TRBJ2-3; the D gene is possibly TRBD2 (7 bases). CDR1 and CDR2 from the germline V gene are SGHTA and FQGNSA. This CDR3 is 17 amino acids long. V gave up 3 bases and J gave up 6 bases, with 22 bases separating them. The DNA of the CDR3 is TGTGCCAGCAGCTTGTTCTTTTCCCGGGGGGCAACTGATACGCAGTATTTT. As protein: CASSLFFSRGATDTQYF.

The chain uses TRBV4-3 and TRBJ2-1, with TRBD1 matching over 10 bases. This CDR3 has 14 residues. Trimming removed 4 bases from V and 7 bases from J; junction bases left unmatched: 4. Germline V gene data show CDR1 as LGHNA and CDR2 as YSLEER. The chain's CDR3 is CASSRDRGPNEQFF. In nucleotides, the CDR3 is TGCGCCAGCAGCCGGGACAGGGGTCCAAATGAGCAGTTCTTC.

This clone was seen only once. The chain is built from TRBV28 and TRBJ2-1; a possible D gene is TRBD2 (6 bases). Per the germline V gene, CDR1 is MDHEN and CDR2 is SYDVKM. The CDR3 sequence is 13 residues long. V was trimmed by 1 base and J by 10 bases, leaving 11 bases between them. DNA of the CDR3: TGTGCCAGCAGTTTATTTATGACTAGGGAGCAGTTCTTC. Translated, it gives CASSLFMTREQFF.

The chain is built from TRBV18 and TRBJ2-3; 8 nucleotides line up with TRBD2. The J segment lost 2 bases and the V segment lost 6 bases, leaving 7 bases of the junction unmatched. Germline CDR1 KGHSH, CDR2 LQKENI. The CDR3 loop spans 15 amino acids. The CDR3 region is CASSPGGGPTDTQYF. The CDR3 region has the DNA TGTGCCAGCTCCCCGGGGGGGGGACCCACAGATACGCAGTATTTT.

Concerning this clone: Additional DNA sequences in this sample encode the identical CDR3. The V and J genes are TRBV9 and TRBJ2-3; possibly TRBD2 for D (6 bases). Germline assignment: CDR1 SGDLS and CDR2 YYNGEE. The V end was cut by 0 bases, the J end by 0 bases, with 14 bases between. This CDR3 region has 17 residues. The CDR3 sequence: CASSVEGLARSTDTQYF. The CDR3 region has the DNA TGTGCCAGCAGCGTAGAGGGGCTAGCGAGAAGCACAGATACGCAGTATTTT.

This clone appeared a single time. The chain uses TRBV6-5 and TRBJ1-5; D is possibly TRBD1 (5 bases). The V gene's germline CDR1 is MNHEY and CDR2 SVGAGI. Trimming took off 6 bases at V and 3 bases at J, with 12 bases between the two ends. The CDR3 runs 14 residues. In DNA form, the CDR3 reads TGTGCCAGCAGCACTCAGGGATACAATCAGCCCCAGCATTTT. This encodes CASSTQGYNQPQHF.

The chain recombines TRBV7-6 with TRBJ2-3; D not resolved. The germline gives CDR1 SGHVS, CDR2 FNYEAQ. CDR3 size: 14 residues. Trimming stripped 5 bases from V and 0 bases from J, with 9 bases between. CDR3 sequence reads: CASSPGPSTDTQYF. The CDR3 DNA follows: TGTGCCAGCAGCCCCGGGCCTAGCACAGATACGCAGTATTTT.

This clone was seen once. The rearrangement uses TRBV9 and TRBJ1-6; 7 positions agree with TRBD1. V was pared by 3 bases and J by 7 bases, with 1 base of the junction left unmatched. CDR1 is SGDLS, CDR2 YYNGEE, per germline. CDR3 size: 13 residues. This chain's CDR3 is CASSDRGNSPLHF. For the CDR3, the DNA is TGTGCCAGCAGCGACAGGGGAAATTCACCCCTCCACTTT.

The sample holds a few counts of this clone. This chain joins TRBV7-9 and TRBJ2-3, with D unresolved. The CDR3 covers 12 residues. The germline V gene has CDR1 SEHNR and CDR2 FQNEAQ (reference sequence). V shed 4 bases and J shed 4 bases, with 6 bases lying between them. CDR3 bases: TGTGCCAGCAGCTCCATGGCAGATACGCAGTATTTT. Encoded protein: CASSSMADTQYF.

With respect to this clone: At the DNA level, this CDR3 is encoded by other sequences in the same sample as well. V and J are TRBV6-5 and TRBJ2-1, with D perhaps being TRBD1 or TRBD2 (5 bases each). V gave up 0 bases and J gave up 3 bases, with 9 bases separating them. The CDR3 covers 15 residues. From germline, CDR1 is MNHEY and CDR2 SVGAGI. The CDR3 is CASSYSGPSYNEQFF. The CDR3 bases are TGTGCCAGCAGTTACTCGGGACCCAGCTACAATGAGCAGTTCTTC.

V gene TRBV30 combines with J gene TRBJ2-3; D might be TRBD1 (6 bases). CDR1 and CDR2 (germline): GTSNPN, SVGIG (reference sequence). The CDR3 sequence is 12 residues long. V was shortened by 0 bases and J by 11 bases, with 12 bases between the two germline ends. CDR3: CAWSVGGHQQYF. The DNA of the CDR3 is TGTGCCTGGAGTGTAGGGGGACACCAGCAGTATTTT.

The V gene is TRBV4-2, the J gene TRBJ1-3; the D gene is possibly TRBD1 (6 bases). Trimming pared 1 base from V and 8 bases from J, leaving 15 bases between. This CDR3 spans 15 amino acids. In germline, CDR1 is LGHNA, CDR2 YNFKEQ. As DNA, the CDR3 is TGTGCCAGCAGCCAAGGCGGATTAGGGGGACACACCATATATTTT. Protein product: CASSQGGLGGHTIYF.

The gene calls are TRBV6-1 and TRBJ2-7; D might be TRBD1 (5 bases). Germline CDR1 is MNHNS and CDR2 is SASEGT. The CDR3 consists of 14 residues. The V gene lost 3 bases and the J gene lost 3 bases, with 12 bases spanning the gap. This CDR3 is CASSDTGGVYEQYF. In nucleotides, the CDR3 is TGTGCCAGCAGTGATACAGGTGGCGTCTACGAGCAGTACTTC.

This chain links TRBV27 with TRBJ1-4; 7 bases are shared with TRBD1. Trimming took 9 bases from V and 7 from J; bases not matched to a gene: 8. Germline CDR1 and CDR2: MNHEY and SMNVEV (reference sequence). The length of the CDR3 is 13 residues. The CDR3 here is CARYSSGGEKLFF. CDR3 DNA sequence: TGTGCCAGATACTCCTCAGGGGGTGAAAAACTGTTTTTT. The variable domain in full, completed from reference TRBV27 and TRBJ1-4, reads EAQVTQNPRYLITVTGKKLTVTCSQNMNHEYMSWYRQDPGLGLRQIYYSMNVEVTDKGDVPEGYKVSRKEKRNFPLILESPSPNQTSLYFCARYSSGGEKLFFGSGTQLSVL.

The chain recombines TRBV5-6 with TRBJ2-1; D gene unclear. Germline V gene sequence: CDR1 SGHDT, CDR2 YYEEEE. The CDR3 is made up of 11 amino acids. V shed 4 bases and J shed 8 bases, with 7 bases lying between them. The CDR3 sequence is CASSIYHEQFF. The CDR3 DNA reads TGTGCCAGCAGCATCTATCATGAGCAGTTCTTC.

The chain recombines TRBV2 with TRBJ2-7; D is perhaps TRBD2 (6 bases). CDR3 length equals 15 residues. The V gene lost 6 bases and the J gene lost 1 base, with 16 bases spanning the gap. CDR1 is SNHLY and CDR2 is FYNNEI in the germline V gene. The CDR3 is CASRAEAGRSYEQYF. CDR3 DNA sequence: TGTGCCAGCAGAGCAGAGGCAGGGAGGTCCTACGAGCAGTACTTC.

The CDR3 DNA reads as TGCGCCAGCAGCTTGGAGCTCGAGGGGACCCAGTACTTC. This codes for CASSLELEGTQYF. V gene TRBV5-1 combines with J gene TRBJ2-5, with a tentative D call TRBD2 (5 bases). This CDR3 region has 13 residues. The ends were cut back, 0 bases at V and 7 bases at J, with 10 bases in the middle. The germline gives CDR1 SGHRS, CDR2 YFSETQ.